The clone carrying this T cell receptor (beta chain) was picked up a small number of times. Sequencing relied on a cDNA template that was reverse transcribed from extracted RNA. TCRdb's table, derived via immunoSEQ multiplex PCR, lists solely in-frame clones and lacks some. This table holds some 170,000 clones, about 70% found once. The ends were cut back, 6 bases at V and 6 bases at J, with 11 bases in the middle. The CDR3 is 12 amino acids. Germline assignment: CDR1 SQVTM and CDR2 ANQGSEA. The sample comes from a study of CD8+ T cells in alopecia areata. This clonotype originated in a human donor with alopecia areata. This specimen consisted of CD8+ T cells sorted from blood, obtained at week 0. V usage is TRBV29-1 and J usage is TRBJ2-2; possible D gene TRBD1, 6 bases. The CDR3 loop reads CSVRTVPGELFF. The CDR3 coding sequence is TGCAGCGTAAGGACAGTTCCCGGGGAGCTGTTTTTT.